The 12 T cell receptor beta chains reported below all come from one sample, sequenced in a study of shared clonotypes between healthy human individuals. Using immunoSEQ multiplex PCR, the repertoire was profiled, and TCRdb retains in-frame clones only, with some absent. The table lists around 1.5 million clones, 95% to 99% of them singletons, with 0.4% to 0.55% in the top ten. The sequenced sample was naive CD4+ T cells sorted from blood. Subset meaning: CD45RA+ positively selected. These TCRs come from a man aged 25 to 40 in good health.

V is TRBV30 and J is TRBJ2-7, with 8 bases identical to TRBD2. V gave up 3 bases and J gave up 4 bases; unmatched junction bases: 8. The CDR3 has 14 amino acids. Germline values: CDR1 GTSNPN, CDR2 SVGIG (reference sequence). CDR3 sequence: CAWSSGSFRYEQYF. The CDR3 nucleotides are TGTGCCTGGAGCAGCGGGAGCTTTCGTTACGAGCAGTACTTC.

A word on this clone: In the same sample, other DNA sequences code for this CDR3. The V and J genes are TRBV19 and TRBJ1-1, with D hard to call. The germline V gene encodes CDR1 LNHDA and CDR2 SQIVND (reference sequence). The V end was cut by 3 bases, the J end by 2 bases, with 7 bases between. The CDR3 loop spans 13 amino acids. The CDR3 spells CASSIVTNTEAFF. CDR3 bases: TGTGCCAGTAGTATTGTCACTAACACTGAAGCTTTCTTT. The variable domain in full, with the rest retrieved from reference TRBV19 and TRBJ1-1, is DGGITQSPKYLFRKEGQNVTLSCEQNLNHDAMYWYRQDPGQGLRLIYYSQIVNDFQKGDIAEGYSVSREKKESFPLTVTSAQKNPTAFYLCASSIVTNTEAFFGQGTRLTVV.

The V call is TRBV9, the J call TRBJ1-5, with 7 bases fitting TRBD1. The length of the CDR3 is 20 residues. V was pared by 0 bases and J by 5 bases, with 20 bases of the junction left unmatched. Germline V gene data show CDR1 as SGDLS and CDR2 as YYNGEE. CDR3 DNA sequence: TGTGCCAGCAGCGTAGCCCAGGGGGGAGTTATGGAGCTGATCGATCAGCCCCAGCATTTT. Translation: CASSVAQGGVMELIDQPQHF.

This chain links TRBV7-2 with TRBJ2-3; perhaps TRBD2 as D (5 bases). The germline V and J ends were trimmed by 5 bases and 2 bases, with 14 bases remaining between them. The length of the CDR3 is 15 residues. Looked up from germline, CDR1 is SGHTA and CDR2 is FQGNSA. DNA for the CDR3: TGTGCCAGCAGCGAATCTGGACTTACCACAGATACGCAGTATTTT. This codes for CASSESGLTTDTQYF.

The gene calls are TRBV5-1 and TRBJ1-4, with D tentatively TRBD1 (5 bases). The CDR3 has 14 amino acids. Germline values: CDR1 SGHRS, CDR2 YFSETQ. Between the trimmed V and J ends, which lost 2 bases and 8 bases, there was a span of 13 bases. The CDR3, as DNA: TGCGCCAGCAGCTTCACGGGGGGTGGCGAAAAACTGTTTTTT. It codes for CASSFTGGGEKLFF.

A single count supports this clone. The chain carries TRBV4-1 and TRBJ2-3; TRBD2 matches at 7 bases. This CDR3 region has 17 residues. V shed 3 bases and J 1 base; nucleotides not matched to a gene: 10. Germline V gene lookup returns CDR1 MGHRA and CDR2 YSYEKL. CDR3 residues: CASSQLGAGVGTDTQYF. The CDR3 region has the DNA TGCGCCAGCAGCCAGCTTGGGGCGGGAGTGGGCACAGATACGCAGTATTTT.

The J gene is TRBJ2-1, the V gene TRBV4-1; the match to TRBD2 covers 11 bases. The CDR3 has 15 amino acids. J gave up 4 bases and V 4 bases, and 3 bases lay outside the gene matches. Germline lookup yields CDR1 MGHRA and CDR2 YSYEKL. The CDR3 protein is CASSLRLAGYNEQFF. The CDR3 region has the DNA TGCGCCAGCAGCCTCCGACTAGCGGGATACAATGAGCAGTTCTTC.

The rearrangement links TRBV7-7 to TRBJ2-2; no reliable D call. This CDR3 has 16 amino acids. The germline V and J ends were trimmed by 2 bases and 7 bases, with 17 bases remaining between them. CDR1 is SSHAT, CDR2 FNYEAQ, per germline (reference sequence). CDR3 DNA: TGTGCCAGCAGCTTAAACGGCGCAGGATTTGGCGGGGAGCTGTTTTTT. As protein: CASSLNGAGFGGELFF.

The rearrangement uses TRBV5-1 and TRBJ2-5; 8 nucleotides agree with TRBD2. Germline CDR1 is SGHRS and CDR2 is YFSETQ. The CDR3 runs 15 residues. The V gene end was trimmed by 4 bases and the J gene end by 4 bases; junction bases not matched to a gene: 9. The CDR3 DNA reads TGCGCCAGCAGCACCGGACTAGCAACTTCAGAGACCCAGTACTTC. Amino acids: CASSTGLATSETQYF.

J is TRBJ2-1 and V is TRBV29-1, with unresolved D. The CDR3 has 17 residues. CDR1 is SQVTM and CDR2 is ANQGSEA in the germline V gene. The CDR3 is CSAYGGVRASLYNEQFF. CDR3 coding DNA: TGCAGTGCATACGGCGGAGTAAGGGCTTCGCTCTACAATGAGCAGTTCTTC.

This chain uses TRBV6-5 with TRBJ2-2; 8 bases align to TRBD1. Germline CDR1 MNHEY, CDR2 SVGAGI. This CDR3 is 15 amino acids long. V shed 6 bases and J 4 bases; nucleotides not matched to a gene: 7. CDR3 sequence reads: CASRETGVGTGELFF. CDR3 coding DNA: TGTGCCAGCAGAGAGACAGGGGTGGGCACCGGGGAGCTGTTTTTT.

V is TRBV5-4 and J is TRBJ1-2, with D possibly being TRBD1 (5 bases). CDR3 length: 16 amino acids. V lost 0 bases and J 4 bases, leaving 16 bases between the germline ends. Germline V CDR1 and CDR2: SGHNT, YYREEE (reference sequence). Here the CDR3 DNA reads TGTGCCAGCAGCTTGGGAACAGGCTTACAGACCTATGGCTACACCTTC. This encodes CASSLGTGLQTYGYTF.